Shown below are 3 T cell receptor beta chains from a single sample sequenced in a study of shared clonotypes between healthy human individuals (dated by TCRdb to about 2020). Libraries came from the immunoSEQ multiplex PCR assay. TCRdb retrieved this table from immuneACCESS and kept in-frame rearrangements only. Not all clones are present; in checked studies, unresolved V genes account for under half, and no reason is known for the remainder. This sample has 950,000 to 1,100,000 clones in its table, and about 75% of those were observed once. Of the sample, approximately 1.5% falls within the top ten clones. The sequenced material came from memory CD4+ T cells sorted from blood. Interpreted using the paper, the cell subset or site label stands for: CD45RA-negative fraction. The source of these receptors is a man aged 18 to 29 in good health.

The sample holds a few counts of this clone. The V call is TRBV11-2, the J call TRBJ2-7; D not resolved. The V gene's germline CDR1 is SGHAT and CDR2 FQNNGV. The CDR3 is 13 residues long. The V gene lost 1 base and the J gene lost 3 bases, with 7 bases spanning the gap. Here the CDR3 DNA reads TGTGCCAGCAGCTTAGGAGTTATCTACGAGCAGTACTTC. Translated: CASSLGVIYEQYF.

The rearrangement joins TRBV10-1 to TRBJ2-3; 11 bases line up with TRBD2. The CDR3 runs to 19 residues. Looked up from germline, CDR1 is WNHNN and CDR2 is SYGVQD (reference sequence). J was trimmed by 0 bases and V by 8 bases; bases with no gene match: 16. The CDR3 protein is CASPTPGTSGFSSTDTQYF. The CDR3 bases are TGCGCCAGCCCCACCCCCGGGACTAGCGGATTCTCTAGCACAGATACGCAGTATTTT.

The chain couples TRBV6-5 to TRBJ1-1; D perhaps matches TRBD1 (6 bases). CDR3 length: 15 amino acids. Germline V gene data show CDR1 as MNHEY and CDR2 as SVGAGI. The ends were cut back, 0 bases at V and 1 base at J, with 9 bases in the middle. The CDR3 sequence is CASSYSWGANTEAFF. CDR3 nucleotide sequence: TGTGCCAGCAGTTACTCCTGGGGGGCGAACACTGAAGCTTTCTTT.